The following is a T cell receptor (beta chain) sequence with its context. CDR3 length: 16 residues. V lost 5 bases and J lost 5, with 19 bases in between. The data were obtained in a study of T-cell memory formation after mild COVID-19. TCRdb used MiXCR to reprocess the 5' RACE reads, holding one entry per CDR3 protein. The sample yields roughly 310,000 distinct CDR3 sequences, approximately 15% seen once. This sequence was found in a man aged 18 to 35 who had mild COVID-19 (a few samples of this study predate the infection). Cell type and time point are not known. The sequenced sample consisted of PBMCs or a T cell subset sorted from them (not recorded which). The chain links TRBV12-3 or TRBV12-4 to TRBJ1-5; D is possibly TRBD1 (5 bases). CDR3 residues: CASSQNQGGGYQPQHF. The CDR3 nucleotides are TGTGCCAGCAGTCAAAACCAGGGAGGAGGCTATCAGCCCCAGCATTTT.